This T cell receptor beta chain was documented in a study of a mutant IDH1 vaccine in newly diagnosed glioma. Across the whole study: Participants attended visit V12, the safety follow-up, at week 35, and then attended visit V13 at week 47.

Worth noting for this clone: The antigen remains unidentified.

Time point noted: week 47, end of study. All doses held 300 ug of mutant IDH1 20-mer peptide, with topical imiquimod. Donors harbored newly found WHO grade 3 or 4 IDH1-mutant, ATRX-lost astrocytomas. TCRdb's copy holds only in-frame clones and misses some; the assay was immunoSEQ multiplex PCR. Of tens of thousands of clones in the sample, 75% to 95% are singletons; the top ten hold just over 5%. The germline CDR1 and CDR2 sequences are MGHRA and YSYEKL. Trimming shortened V by 1 base and J by 4 bases, and 11 bases separated the two germline ends. CDR3 size: 14 residues. This sequence was found in a middle-aged woman with glioma. This rearrangement joins TRBV4-1 to TRBJ2-7, with D possibly TRBD2 on 6 matching bases. The starting material was PBMCs, obtained from a glioma patient whose treatment included an IDH1 peptide vaccine. The CDR3, as DNA: TGCGCCAGCAGCCAAGTGGAGGGTGTGTACGAGCAGTACTTC. Translated: CASSQVEGVYEQYF.